These 11 T cell receptor beta chains were sequenced from one sample in a study of T cell responses to AZD1222 COVID-19 vaccine. Sequencing used immunoSEQ multiplex PCR; TCRdb keeps in-frame clones, though not all of them. Among 130,000 to 150,000 clones listed, roughly nine tenths were seen once. The material was peripheral blood, obtained 28 days after the second AZD1222 dose. Receptors were obtained from an adult who received the AZD1222 COVID-19 vaccine.

The V and J genes are TRBV2 and TRBJ1-1, with unresolved D. The germline V and J ends were trimmed by 1 base and 0 bases, with 12 bases remaining between them. Germline CDR1 and CDR2: SNHLY and FYNNEI. The CDR3 covers 16 residues. For the CDR3, the DNA is TGTGCCAGCAGTGAAGGGCCAGGAGTTTTGAACACTGAAGCTTTCTTT. It yields the protein CASSEGPGVLNTEAFF.

This chain's CDR3 is CASSVARLAGPDEQYF. The CDR3, as DNA: TGTGCCAGCAGCGTAGCTCGGTTGGCAGGACCCGACGAGCAGTACTTC. This chain links TRBV9 with TRBJ2-7; no clear D gene. CDR3 length: 16 residues. V gave up 0 bases and J gave up 5 bases, with 18 bases separating them. CDR1 is SGDLS and CDR2 is YYNGEE in the germline V gene.

J is TRBJ1-2 and V is TRBV30; tentatively, D is TRBD1 (5 bases). Trimming pared 1 base from V and 3 bases from J, leaving 12 bases between. Germline V gene data show CDR1 as GTSNPN and CDR2 as SVGIG (reference sequence). CDR3 length: 14 residues. CDR3 in DNA: TGTGCCTGGAGTGGGGGGTTGGGGGACTATGGCTACACCTTC. It specifies CAWSGGLGDYGYTF.

A single count supports this clone. The J gene is TRBJ1-6, the V gene TRBV30, with 7 bases aligning to TRBD1. CDR1 and CDR2 (germline): GTSNPN, SVGIG (reference sequence). The CDR3 sequence is 15 residues long. The junction had 5 bases not matched to a gene; V was cut back by 1 base and J by 5 bases. The DNA for the CDR3 is TGTGCCTGGAGTGCCCGGGACAGAGATAATTCACCCCTCCACTTT. This encodes CAWSARDRDNSPLHF.

The chain combines TRBV2 with TRBJ2-1; 8 bases agree with TRBD2. J gave up 7 bases and V 4 bases, and 9 bases lay outside the gene matches. This CDR3 spans 15 amino acids. The germline V gene has CDR1 SNHLY and CDR2 FYNNEI. The CDR3 nucleotides are TGTGCCAGCAGTGGACCGGGACTAGGGTTGAATGAGCAGTTCTTC. This gives the protein CASSGPGLGLNEQFF.

The chain joins TRBV12-3 or TRBV12-4 to TRBJ1-5; no clear D gene. The CDR3 spans 13 residues. V dropped 3 bases and J dropped 4 bases, with 7 bases sitting between them. The chain's CDR3 is CASSFWGNQPQHF. The CDR3 nucleotides read TGTGCCAGCAGTTTTTGGGGAAATCAGCCCCAGCATTTT.

CDR3 in DNA: TGTGCCAGCAGCGTAGCCTTGGGTAGCAATCAGCCCCAGCATTTT. Translating it yields CASSVALGSNQPQHF. The rearrangement links TRBV9 to TRBJ1-5; unclear D gene. Trimming stripped 0 bases from V and 0 bases from J, with 7 bases between. This CDR3 has 15 residues. Germline V gene data show CDR1 as SGDLS and CDR2 as YYNGEE.

This sequence joins TRBV3-1 (or the pseudogene TRBV3-2) and TRBJ1-6; tentatively, D is TRBD1 (6 bases). The CDR3 has 18 amino acids. V was pared by 3 bases and J by 10 bases, with 25 bases between. Germline V gives CDR1 LGHDT, CDR2 YNNKEL (reference sequence). DNA for the CDR3: TGTGCCAGCAGCCACTCTCGGGGCCTGGGCACAGGGCAGTCACCCCTCCACTTT. It is translated as CASSHSRGLGTGQSPLHF.

The CDR3 sequence is CASSFSGTEAFF. The CDR3 DNA follows: TGTGCCAGCAGCTTCTCCGGAACTGAAGCTTTCTTT. The chain combines TRBV11-3 with TRBJ1-1; D is ambiguous. Germline V gives CDR1 SGHNT, CDR2 YENEEA. The V end lost 3 bases, the J end lost 5 bases, and 7 bases lay between the germline ends. The CDR3 length is 12 residues.

This rearrangement joins TRBV3-1 (or the pseudogene TRBV3-2) to TRBJ1-2; TRBD1 matches at 10 bases. Losses at the gene ends were 4 bases for V and 11 bases for J; bases not matched to a gene: 25. The germline CDR1 and CDR2 sequences are LGHDT and YNNKEL (reference sequence). The CDR3 has 19 amino acids. This chain's CDR3 is CASSPGTGVARGIAAWYTF. CDR3 DNA: TGTGCCAGCAGCCCCGGGACAGGGGTGGCCCGGGGGATTGCGGCGTGGTACACCTTC.

This rearrangement joins TRBV27 to TRBJ2-5; possibly TRBD1 for D (6 bases). Looked up from germline, CDR1 is MNHEY and CDR2 is SMNVEV (reference sequence). Between the trimmed V and J ends, which lost 6 bases and 4 bases, there was a span of 18 bases. The CDR3 contains 15 residues. The CDR3 DNA sequence: TGTGCCAGCAGCCTGATACAGGGAAGGGGAGAGACCCAGTACTTC. This gives the protein CASSLIQGRGETQYF.